These 10 T cell receptor beta chains were all obtained from the same sample, sequenced in a study of cytomegalovirus exposure and HLA in healthy donors. Profiled with immunoSEQ multiplex PCR; TCRdb holds only in-frame clones, not every one. Of about 140,000 clones listed, roughly nine tenths were seen once; the top ten hold just under 3%. Sequencing was done on a sample of PBMCs. These receptors all stem from a man younger than 30 in good health and CMV-seronegative.

The V and J genes are TRBV5-1 and TRBJ2-7, with TRBD1 identical over 9 bases. The ends lost 4 bases at V and 4 bases at J; junction bases unmatched: 6. CDR1 and CDR2 (germline): SGHRS, YFSETQ. The CDR3 has 14 residues. Here the CDR3 DNA reads TGCGCCAGCAGCCTGGGGACAGGGAAATACGAGCAGTACTTC. The encoded protein is CASSLGTGKYEQYF.

The chain carries TRBV5-1 and TRBJ2-2; tentative D call: TRBD1 (5 bases). Germline V gene sequence: CDR1 SGHRS, CDR2 YFSETQ. V lost 2 bases and J lost 6, with 11 bases in between. The CDR3 loop spans 14 amino acids. The CDR3 spells CASSLLQEPGELFF. In nucleotides, the CDR3 is TGCGCCAGCAGCTTATTACAGGAACCCGGGGAGCTGTTTTTT.

The gene calls are TRBV20-1 and TRBJ1-3; D gene ambiguous. Germline values: CDR1 DFQATT, CDR2 SNEGSKA (reference sequence). V lost 1 base, J lost 8 bases, and 6 bases lay in between. The CDR3 runs 11 residues. CDR3 coding DNA: TGCAGTGCTAGAGTGATAGACACCATATATTTT. It encodes CSARVIDTIYF.

The V gene is TRBV11-2, the J gene TRBJ2-1; 7 bases fit TRBD2. Germline V gene lookup returns CDR1 SGHAT and CDR2 FQNNGV. J was trimmed by 5 bases and V by 4 bases; bases with no gene match: 14. The CDR3 length is 17 residues. This chain's CDR3 is CASSYQVVAGEDNEQFF. Written as DNA, the CDR3 is TGTGCCAGCAGCTATCAGGTTGTGGCGGGAGAGGACAATGAGCAGTTCTTC.

The rearrangement uses TRBV19 and TRBJ2-7; no reliable D call. Trimming stripped 5 bases from V and 2 bases from J, with 13 bases between. Germline V lookup: CDR1 LNHDA, CDR2 SQIVND (reference sequence). The CDR3 is 14 amino acids. The CDR3 DNA reads TGTGCCAGTAGTGCCGCTAGTATGGCCTACGAGCAGTACTTC. This translates into CASSAASMAYEQYF.

The rearrangement links TRBV7-9 to TRBJ1-1; 8 nucleotides match TRBD1. Germline CDR1 reads SEHNR; CDR2 reads FQNEAQ (reference sequence). After removal of 5 bases from V and 3 bases from J, the junction contained 8 bases not matched to a gene. The CDR3 length is 15 residues. This CDR3 reads CASSRGQGADTEAFF. The CDR3 nucleotides read TGTGCCAGCAGCCGAGGTCAGGGGGCGGACACTGAAGCTTTCTTT.

The rearrangement joins TRBV11-2 to TRBJ1-1; 7 nucleotides align to TRBD1. The junction had 7 bases not matched to a gene; V was cut back by 5 bases and J by 4 bases. The CDR3 runs to 14 residues. Germline assignment: CDR1 SGHAT and CDR2 FQNNGV. As DNA, the CDR3 is TGTGCCAGCAGCGACAGGGCAAAGGGCACTGAAGCTTTCTTT. Protein sequence: CASSDRAKGTEAFF.

This chain joins TRBV10-1 and TRBJ2-1, with TRBD2 matching over 9 bases. CDR3 length: 12 residues. CDR1 and CDR2 from the germline V gene are WNHNN and SYGVQD (reference sequence). Losses at the gene ends were 6 bases for V and 11 bases for J; bases not matched to a gene: 5. CDR3 DNA: TGCGCCAGCAGCCAGACTAGCGGACAGCAGTTCTTC. Protein sequence: CASSQTSGQQFF.

The chain combines TRBV27 with TRBJ2-3; perhaps TRBD1 as D (6 bases). The germline V gene encodes CDR1 MNHEY and CDR2 SMNVEV (reference sequence). The CDR3 loop spans 13 amino acids. V was clipped by 4 bases and J by 8 bases, with 13 bases between them. CDR3 amino acids: CASSSNRAATQYF. The CDR3, as DNA: TGTGCCAGCAGTTCCAACAGGGCAGCTACGCAGTATTTT.

This chain uses TRBV9 with TRBJ2-2; TRBD1 agrees at 9 bases. Germline V gene sequence: CDR1 SGDLS, CDR2 YYNGEE. The CDR3 extends over 14 amino acids. V lost 4 bases to trimming and J lost 3 bases; unmatched junction nucleotides: 1. CDR3 DNA sequence: TGTGCCAGCAGCTGGGACAGGGACACCGGGGAGCTGTTTTTT. Translated: CASSWDRDTGELFF.